The rows below give T cell receptor beta chains drawn from one sample of a study of identical twins. TCRdb reprocessed the 5' RACE reads with MiXCR, giving one entry per CDR3 protein. The table includes fewer than 450,000 distinct CDR3 sequences, roughly 9% detected once. Sequencing was carried out using naive T cells sorted from blood. Receptor source: a woman in her 50s in good health. The CDR3 runs from the conserved cysteine through the conserved F or W. Fields, in order: J gene, V gene, D gene, clone size, CDR3 DNA, CDR3 protein. The D gene is left open where the match is weak. Rows may omit the clone size; those that give it use once, few, many or a size class.

>TRBJ2-4|TRBV29-1|TRBD1|many
TGCAGCGGAGGACAGGGATCGGGAAACATTCAGTACTTC
CSGGQGSGNIQYF
>TRBJ2-1|TRBV12-3/TRBV12-4|-|many
TGTGCCAGCAGTTGGGGGACTCGGCGGTTCTTC
CASSWGTRRFF
>TRBJ1-5|TRBV6-5|-|few
TGTGCCAGCAGGCCGGGGGGTGGTAGCAATCAGCCCCAGCATTTT
CASRPGGGSNQPQHF
>TRBJ2-5|TRBV10-3|-|many
TGTGCCATCTCCTTAGGGGGGCAAGAGACCCAGTACTTC
CAISLGGQETQYF
>TRBJ2-7|TRBV2|-|-
TGTGCCAGCGGTGTGGGCGGGAATTCCTACGAGCAGTACTTC
CASGVGGNSYEQYF
>TRBJ1-1|TRBV7-9|-|-
TGTGCCAGCAGTGTATTAATGAACACTGAAGCTTTCTTT
CASSVLMNTEAFF
>TRBJ1-5|TRBV20-1|-|few
TGCAGTGCTAGAGAGGCGACAAAAACCAATCAGCCCCAGCATTTT
CSAREATKTNQPQHF
>TRBJ2-1|TRBV20-1|TRBD2|-
TGCAGTGCTAGAGATCCCGGACTAGCGGGAGGGTACAATGAGCAGTTCTTC
CSARDPGLAGGYNEQFF
>TRBJ2-1|TRBV7-9|-|-
TGTGCCAGCAGCCACCCTGGGGGCAATGAGCAGTTCTTC
CASSHPGGNEQFF
>TRBJ2-1|TRBV5-1|TRBD2|many
TGTGCCAGCAGTTTAGCGGGAGTCGGGTACAATGAGCAGTTCTTC
CASSLAGVGYNEQFF
>TRBJ2-3|TRBV5-3|TRBD2|-
TGTGCCAGAAGCCTGAGGACTAGCCGGGCGCAGTATTTT
CARSLRTSRAQYF
>TRBJ1-4|TRBV7-9|-|few
TGTGCCAGCAGCTTTGGGGGGGTAGGCGAGGCAACTAATGAAAAACTGTTTTTT
CASSFGGVGEATNEKLFF
>TRBJ1-5|TRBV2|-|-
TGTGCCAGCCAGGCAGGGACGGATCAGCCCCAGCATTTT
CASQAGTDQPQHF
>TRBJ1-2|TRBV6-5|-|few
TGTGCCAGCAGTTACGCGACCGGGACACAAGGCTACACCTTC
CASSYATGTQGYTF
>TRBJ2-5|TRBV12-3/TRBV12-4|-|-
TGTGCCAGCAGTCCAGGGGTCCGGGAGCAAGAGACCCAGTACTTC
CASSPGVREQETQYF
>TRBJ2-3|TRBV6-2/TRBV6-3|TRBD1|few
TGTGCCAGCACCCGGGACAGGGCGGGGATATTGGCAGATACGCAGTATTTT
CASTRDRAGILADTQYF
>TRBJ1-1|TRBV12-3/TRBV12-4|TRBD1|few
TGTGCCAGCAGTTTACCAAAGACAGGGGGAGCGCACACTGAAGCTTTCTTT
CASSLPKTGGAHTEAFF
>TRBJ2-1|TRBV9|TRBD2|few
TGTGCCAGCACCCCAACGGGACTAGCATACAATGAGCAGTTCTTC
CASTPTGLAYNEQFF
>TRBJ1-3|TRBV10-2|-|many
TGCGCCAGCAGTGAGTCGAAAATCTCTGGAAACACCATATATTTT
CASSESKISGNTIYF
>TRBJ2-7|TRBV15|-|-
TGTGCCACCAGCAGCCCTTTGGGTAGCGGAGTGTCTCTCGAGCAGTACTTC
CATSSPLGSGVSLEQYF
>TRBJ1-5|TRBV12-3/TRBV12-4|TRBD1|-
TGTGCCAGCAATTGGGACAGTAAACAGCCCCAGCATTTT
CASNWDSKQPQHF
>TRBJ2-7|TRBV9|TRBD1|few
TGTGCCAGCAGCGTAGCCGACAGGGGAGCCTACGAGCAGTACTTC
CASSVADRGAYEQYF
>TRBJ2-1|TRBV20-1|TRBD2|-
TGCAGTGCTGGAGCACTAGCGGCAGGTCCCTACAATGAGCAGTTCTTC
CSAGALAAGPYNEQFF
>TRBJ2-7|TRBV6-5|-|few
TGTGCCAGCAGTTCCAGGGCGGGATACTACGAGCAGTACTTC
CASSSRAGYYEQYF
>TRBJ2-5|TRBV6-5|-|-
TGTGCCAGCAGTTACGGGGCAGGGAGACAAGAGACCCAGTACTTC
CASSYGAGRQETQYF
>TRBJ2-1|TRBV29-1|TRBD2|many
TGCAGCGGCGAAGCGGGAGGGAACAATGAGCAGTTCTTC
CSGEAGGNNEQFF
>TRBJ2-3|TRBV5-5|TRBD2|-
TGTGCCAGCAGCTCTGGACTAGCGGGAGGGGAAGATACGCAGTATTTT
CASSSGLAGGEDTQYF
>TRBJ2-1|TRBV11-3|TRBD2|few
TGTGCCAGCAGCTCGACTAGCGGACACTACAATGAGCAGTTCTTC
CASSSTSGHYNEQFF
>TRBJ2-5|TRBV12-3/TRBV12-4|TRBD2|-
TGTGCCAGCAGTTTCCGGAGCGGGAGGGCCGGAGAGACCCAGTACTTC
CASSFRSGRAGETQYF
>TRBJ1-2|TRBV29-1|TRBD1|-
TGCAGCGTTGAAGTTTGGGGGACAGGAGATTTTAACTATGGCTACACCTTC
CSVEVWGTGDFNYGYTF
>TRBJ2-7|TRBV24-1|-|-
TGTGCCGCCGGGGTGGCAGGGAGTGGCGAGCAGTACTTC
CAAGVAGSGEQYF
>TRBJ2-7|TRBV7-9|-|-
TGTGCCAGCGGTCGGACAGGAGGGGAGCAGTACTTC
CASGRTGGEQYF
>TRBJ2-7|TRBV29-1|-|-
TGCAGCGTGCAGCGGGCCTACGAGCAGTACTTC
CSVQRAYEQYF
>TRBJ2-3|TRBV4-1|TRBD2|many
TGCGCCAGCAGCCAAGATCATGGCGGGAGGGCCAAGGGAACAGATACGCAGTATTTT
CASSQDHGGRAKGTDTQYF
>TRBJ2-2|TRBV9|-|many
TGTGCCAGCAGCCCCCGTCAGAACACCGGGGAGCTGTTTTTT
CASSPRQNTGELFF
>TRBJ1-1|TRBV7-3|TRBD1|-
TGTGCCAGCAGCCCTCGGACAGGGACCACTGAAGCTTTCTTT
CASSPRTGTTEAFF
>TRBJ2-3|TRBV14|TRBD2|few
TGTGCCAGCAGCCAAGCTACCTGGACTAGCGGGGACACAGATACGCAGTATTTT
CASSQATWTSGDTDTQYF
>TRBJ2-2|TRBV9|TRBD2|many
TGTGCCAGCAGTACGGGGGGGGCTGGGGAGCTGTTTTTT
CASSTGGAGELFF
>TRBJ1-1|TRBV29-1|-|many
TGCAGCGTTGTTAAGGGAATGAGACCTGAAGCTTTCTTT
CSVVKGMRPEAFF
>TRBJ2-7|TRBV6-6|-|few
TGTGCCAGCAGTTACGCCGTCTCGAGAAACGCTCAATACGAGCAGTACTTC
CASSYAVSRNAQYEQYF
>TRBJ1-4|TRBV4-1|TRBD1|few
TGCGCCAGCAGCCGGGCCGGGACAGGGGCTGAAAAACTGTTTTTT
CASSRAGTGAEKLFF
>TRBJ1-5|TRBV20-1|-|few
TGCAGTGCTCATTCAGCCGGGAGCTATAGCAATCAGCCCCAGCATTTT
CSAHSAGSYSNQPQHF
>TRBJ2-1|TRBV10-3|TRBD2|few
TGTGCCATCAGTGTGACTAGCGGGAGGAGCTCCTACAATGAGCAGTTCTTC
CAISVTSGRSSYNEQFF
>TRBJ2-7|TRBV3-1|-|few
TGTGCCAGCAGCCAAGATCCCTCAGGGAGCAACGAGCAGTACTTC
CASSQDPSGSNEQYF
>TRBJ1-2|TRBV3-1|-|-
TGTGCCTGCAGCCAAGTGGCGGCCAACTATGGCTACACCTTC
CACSQVAANYGYTF
>TRBJ1-5|TRBV20-1|-|-
TGCAGTGCCAGTGTGGGGGTGGATCAGCCCCAGCATTTT
CSASVGVDQPQHF
>TRBJ2-7|TRBV10-3|-|many
TGTGCCATCAGTGAGTCGGGGTACGAGCAGTACTTC
CAISESGYEQYF
>TRBJ2-1|TRBV5-1|TRBD2|-
TGCGCCAGCAGCCCAATAGCGGGAGTTAATAATGAGCAGTTCTTC
CASSPIAGVNNEQFF
>TRBJ2-3|TRBV6-5|-|-
TGTGCCAGCAGTCCTAGGACACACTGGCGGAATACAGATACGCAGTATTTT
CASSPRTHWRNTDTQYF
>TRBJ2-1|TRBV6-5|TRBD2|-
TGTGCCAGCAGTTACTCCTCTACTAGCGGGAGGGCCCAAGCCTCCTACAATGAGCAGTTCTTC
CASSYSSTSGRAQASYNEQFF
>TRBJ1-2|TRBV4-1|-|few
TGCGCCAGCAGCCAAATGATCGGAAGGTCCTATGGCTACACCTTC
CASSQMIGRSYGYTF
>TRBJ2-1|TRBV3-1|TRBD2|-
TGTGCCAGCAGCCAGAGTCTAGCGGTGAACAATGAGCAGTTCTTC
CASSQSLAVNNEQFF
>TRBJ2-7|TRBV7-8|-|few
TGTGCCAGCAGCAAGAGACTGAGCCCCTACGAGCAGTACTTC
CASSKRLSPYEQYF
>TRBJ2-1|TRBV6-5|TRBD1|few
TGTGCCAGCAGTTACACCGGGACAGTCTACAATGAGCAGTTCTTC
CASSYTGTVYNEQFF